What follows is one TCR beta chain and its context. Its antigen is not known. Donors, healthy HIV-negative adults, lacked recent acute infections or vaccinations. The data derive from a study of shared clonotypes between healthy human individuals. Study-level findings and limits: The study generally estimated greater richness for naive than memory subsets.

Deep was the level at which the assay was run. Every subset had its genomic DNA shared out evenly among several immunoSEQ plates. The method was immunoSEQ multiplex PCR; TCRdb's version includes in-frame clones alone and lacks a portion of them. The data contain some 660,000 clones, around 73% of them seen just once; the ten biggest clones take up about 1.8%. CDR1 SNHLY and CDR2 FYNNEI come from the germline V gene. The germline V and J ends were trimmed by 7 bases and 8 bases, with 17 bases remaining between them. The CDR3 has 13 residues. The chain couples TRBV2 to TRBJ1-2, with D maybe TRBD1 (5 bases). The receptor comes from a woman aged 25 to 39 in good health. The sequenced material came from memory CD4+ T cells sorted from blood. The sample's subset: CD45RA-negative fraction. The CDR3 protein is CASKRDGEGGYTF. The CDR3 DNA reads TGTGCCAGCAAGCGGGACGGGGAAGGAGGCTACACCTTC.